The 23 T cell receptor beta chains reported below all come from one sample, sequenced in a study of metastatic and nonmetastatic thyroid tumors. Treatment of any kind had been given to no patient before thyroid surgery. TCRdb reprocessed the PCR reads via MiXCR. The table has about 40,000 clones, about an eighth seen once; the top ten hold roughly 25%. Sample: blood. Receptors originate from a female donor with papillary thyroid cancer or a benign thyroid nodule (not recorded which). Some clones in this sample may be carry-over from other donors' samples.

This clone came up many times. V is TRBV4-1 and J is TRBJ2-7; no definite D call. Deletions cut 0 bases from V and 2 bases from J, with 11 bases between. CDR1 is MGHRA, CDR2 YSYEKL, per germline. The CDR3 is made up of 15 amino acids. DNA of the CDR3: TGCGCCAGCAGCCAAGAATTTGGCAGTGCCTACGAGCAGTACTTC. Protein product: CASSQEFGSAYEQYF.

This clone was seen many times. The CDR3 sequence is CAERVGTDTQYF. Written as DNA, the CDR3 is TGTGCTGAGCGGGTTGGCACAGATACGCAGTATTTT. This rearrangement joins TRBV6-4 to TRBJ2-3; a possible D gene is TRBD2 (6 bases). This CDR3 is 12 amino acids long. From germline, CDR1 is MRHNA and CDR2 SNTAGT.

This clone has just a few counts. This chain connects TRBV2 to TRBJ2-1; unclear D gene. CDR1 is SNHLY, CDR2 FYNNEI, per germline. Trimming left V 2 bases short and J 5 bases short, with 16 bases between. CDR3 length: 16 residues. This CDR3 reads CASSEYRTPTNNEQFF. CDR3 nucleotides: TGTGCCAGCAGTGAATATCGAACCCCGACCAACAATGAGCAGTTCTTC. Supplemented by reference TRBV2 and TRBJ2-1, the full variable domain reads EPEVTQTPSHQVTQMGQEVILRCVPISNHLYFYWYRQILGQKVEFLVSFYNNEISEKSEIFDDQFSVERPDGSNFTLKIRSTKLEDSAMYFCASSEYRTPTNNEQFFGPGTRLTVL.

In this sample, this clone turned up many times. V gene TRBV6-1 combines with J gene TRBJ1-6, with a weak D call TRBD1 (5 bases). The CDR3 is made up of 14 amino acids. Looked up from germline, CDR1 is MNHNS and CDR2 is SASEGT. V lost 6 bases and J 0 bases, leaving 6 bases between the germline ends. The CDR3 bases are TGTGCCAGCAGGGACAACTCCTATAATTCACCCCTCCACTTT. Translated: CASRDNSYNSPLHF.

The sample holds many counts of this clone. J is TRBJ2-6 and V is TRBV6-2 or TRBV6-3, with TRBD1 as a possible D gene (6 bases). Germline CDR1 MNHEY, CDR2 SVGEGT. Trimming shortened V by 3 bases and J by 13 bases, and 16 bases separated the two germline ends. The CDR3 runs 14 residues. DNA for the CDR3: TGTGCCAGCAGTTATCGACAGGCCTCGGAGGTCCTGACTTTC. This translates into CASSYRQASEVLTF.

This clone occurred many times. V is TRBV12-3 or TRBV12-4 and J is TRBJ2-3, with 13 bases that match TRBD2. With 4 bases clipped from V and 6 bases from J, the junction kept 7 bases outside the gene matches. CDR3 length: 16 amino acids. CDR3 sequence: CASSSLAGGSRDTQYF. CDR3 coding DNA: TGTGCCAGCAGTTCACTAGCGGGAGGGTCTCGGGATACGCAGTATTTT.

At least ten counts were recorded for this clone. V usage is TRBV5-1 and J usage is TRBJ1-2; maybe TRBD1 (6 bases). This CDR3 spans 14 amino acids. Trimming removed 1 base at V and 4 bases at J, with 11 bases between. CDR1 SGHRS and CDR2 YFSETQ come from the germline V gene. The CDR3 region is CASSLSGAGYGYTF. The CDR3 DNA is TGCGCCAGCAGCTTGTCAGGGGCCGGCTATGGCTACACCTTC. The variable domain in full, with the rest retrieved from reference TRBV5-1 and TRBJ1-2, is KAGVTQTPRYLIKTRGQQVTLSCSPISGHRSVSWYQQTPGQGLQFLFEYFSETQRNKGNFPGRFSGRQFSNSRSEMNVSTLELGDSALYLCASSLSGAGYGYTFGSGTRLTVV.

This clone was seen ten or more times. V gene TRBV6-5 combines with J gene TRBJ2-7; TRBD1 matches 11 bases. The CDR3 extends over 14 amino acids. The germline V gene has CDR1 MNHEY and CDR2 SVGAGI. V shed 2 bases, J shed 4 bases, and the junction held 1 base outside the gene matches. The CDR3 DNA reads TGTGCCAGCAGTTACGGACAGGGGGCTTACGAGCAGTACTTC. Protein product: CASSYGQGAYEQYF.

The sample holds many counts of this clone. A much more abundant neighbour one base away suggests this may be a read error. The rearrangement links TRBV20-1 to TRBJ2-7, with D possibly TRBD2 on 6 matching bases. Germline V gene data show CDR1 as DFQATT and CDR2 as SNEGSKA (reference sequence). The CDR3 loop spans 13 amino acids. The V and J ends lost 6 bases and 4 bases respectively, with 16 bases between them. For the CDR3, the DNA is TGCAGTGCCTCCCCCGGGGGAGCGTACGAGCAGTACTTC. Translation: CSASPGGAYEQYF.

This clone has ten or more counts. This rearrangement joins TRBV25-1 to TRBJ2-2, with 9 bases lining up with TRBD2. The V gene's germline CDR1 is MGHDK and CDR2 SYGVNS. Trimming at V came to 6 bases and at J to 4 bases, leaving 12 bases not matched to a gene. The CDR3 sequence is 17 residues long. The CDR3 DNA sequence: TGTGCCAGCAGGGACCCCGGGGTAGCGGGGGCCACCGGGGAGCTGTTTTTT. Protein sequence: CASRDPGVAGATGELFF. The full variable domain, in which reference TRBV25-1 and TRBJ2-2 provide the parts outside the CDR3, is EADIYQTPRYLVIGTGKKITLECSQTMGHDKMYWYQQDPGMELHLIHYSYGVNSTEKGDLSSESTVSRIRTEHFPLTLESARPSHTSQYLCASRDPGVAGATGELFFGEGSRLTVL.

In this sample, this clone turned up many times. The chain couples TRBV20-1 to TRBJ2-1, with 13 nucleotides matching TRBD2. Trimming at V came to 4 bases and at J to 1 base, leaving 7 bases not matched to a gene. Germline V gives CDR1 DFQATT, CDR2 SNEGSKA (reference sequence). CDR3 length: 17 amino acids. The CDR3 protein is CSATRTSGSGSYNEQFF. DNA of the CDR3: TGCAGTGCTACTCGGACTAGCGGGAGCGGGTCCTACAATGAGCAGTTCTTC.

This clone is categorized as medium-sized (0.01 to 0.1%). The chain carries TRBV5-1 and TRBJ1-4, with 12 positions matching TRBD1. J gave up 0 bases and V 5 bases, and 11 bases lay outside the gene matches. The germline V gene encodes CDR1 SGHRS and CDR2 YFSETQ. This CDR3 contains 19 residues. CDR3 sequence: CASSLTGTGGSSTNEKLFF. The CDR3 bases are TGCGCCAGCAGTTTAACCGGGACAGGGGGCTCATCAACTAATGAAAAACTGTTTTTT.

The sample holds many counts of this clone. The V gene is TRBV3-1, the J gene TRBJ1-3; D perhaps matches TRBD1 (5 bases). The CDR3 consists of 17 residues. V lost 1 base and J lost 8, with 21 bases in between. Per germline, CDR1 LGHDT and CDR2 YNNKEL (reference sequence). CDR3 in DNA: TGTGCCAGCAGCCAAGGCGCCTCAAAGGGGTCCTACGACACCATATATTTT. As protein: CASSQGASKGSYDTIYF.

The chain couples TRBV20-1 to TRBJ1-2, with D tentatively TRBD1 (6 bases). The CDR3 is 14 residues long. Per germline, CDR1 DFQATT and CDR2 SNEGSKA (reference sequence). Trimming took off 5 bases at V and 2 bases at J, with 15 bases between the two ends. The CDR3 sequence: CSALQTGGNYGYTF. CDR3 in DNA: TGCAGTGCTCTACAGACAGGAGGAAACTATGGCTACACCTTC.

This clone appeared many times. The chain uses TRBV12-3 or TRBV12-4 and TRBJ2-5, with TRBD2 matching 7 bases. There are 14 residues in the CDR3. V lost 4 bases and J lost 2; bases outside the gene matches: 4. The DNA for the CDR3 is TGTGCCAGCAGTTCGCGGGGAGGGCAAGAGACCCAGTACTTC. Its protein is CASSSRGGQETQYF.

CDR3 protein: CASSRTNQPQHF. The CDR3 DNA reads as TGTGCCAGCAGTAGAACAAATCAGCCCCAGCATTTT. The chain uses TRBV6-1 and TRBJ1-5; D call uncertain. Germline lookup yields CDR1 MNHNS and CDR2 SASEGT. This CDR3 has 12 residues. V shed 5 bases and J shed 4 bases, with 6 bases lying between them.

This clone was detected many times. The V call is TRBV19, the J call TRBJ2-7; TRBD1 matches at 8 bases. Unmatched junction bases numbered 6, after V lost 3 bases and J lost 2 bases. The CDR3 sequence is 15 residues long. The germline gives CDR1 LNHDA, CDR2 SQIVND (reference sequence). The CDR3, as DNA: TGTGCCAGTAGTATCCTTGACAGGGGCCCCTACGAGCAGTACTTC. As protein: CASSILDRGPYEQYF.

This clone appeared many times. The genes are TRBV4-1 and TRBJ2-1; possibly TRBD2 for D (5 bases). The V gene's germline CDR1 is MGHRA and CDR2 YSYEKL. V lost 1 base and J lost 1, with 14 bases in between. This CDR3 is built from 17 residues. The CDR3 sequence is CASSQVGYGNSYNEQFF. DNA of the CDR3: TGCGCCAGCAGCCAAGTGGGTTACGGGAATTCCTACAATGAGCAGTTCTTC.

The chain employs TRBV19 and TRBJ1-5; D gene unclear. V was trimmed by 6 bases and J by 2 bases, leaving 5 bases between them. CDR3 length equals 12 residues. Germline CDR1 is LNHDA and CDR2 is SQIVND (reference sequence). CDR3 bases: TGTGCCAGTAGGCAGGGCAATCAGCCCCAGCATTTT. Translating gives CASRQGNQPQHF.

In its sample, this clone ranks as medium-sized (0.01 to 0.1%). The same CDR3 is also encoded by other DNA sequences in this sample. This chain uses TRBV28 with TRBJ2-7, with D maybe TRBD2 (7 bases). This CDR3 region has 15 residues. V lost 3 bases, J lost 0 bases, and 12 bases lay in between. Germline CDR1 and CDR2: MDHEN and SYDVKM. The CDR3 protein is CASSFFGGLSYEQYF. The CDR3 bases are TGTGCCAGCAGTTTTTTCGGGGGGCTCTCCTACGAGCAGTACTTC. Full variable domain (rest looked up from reference TRBV28 and TRBJ2-7): DVKVTQSSRYLVKRTGEKVFLECVQDMDHENMFWYRQDPGLGLRLIYFSYDVKMKEKGDIPEGYSVSREKKERFSLILESASTNQTSMYLCASSFFGGLSYEQYFGPGTRLTVT.

This clone was observed many times. This chain joins TRBV7-9 and TRBJ1-1; D unresolved. Trimming took off 2 bases at V and 5 bases at J, with 9 bases between the two ends. Germline lookup yields CDR1 SEHNR and CDR2 FQNEAQ (reference sequence). The CDR3 is 13 residues long. The CDR3 protein is CASSLSQTTEAFF. The CDR3 nucleotides read TGTGCCAGCAGCTTATCTCAAACTACTGAAGCTTTCTTT. The entire variable domain, with the rest obtained from reference TRBV7-9 and TRBJ1-1, is as follows: DTGVSQNPRHKITKRGQNVTFRCDPISEHNRLYWYRQTLGQGPEFLTYFQNEAQLEKSRLLSDRFSAERPKGSFSTLEIQRTEQGDSAMYLCASSLSQTTEAFFGQGTRLTVV.

Details on this clone: Other DNA variants within this sample encode the same CDR3. The chain joins TRBV5-1 to TRBJ2-7, with a tentative D call TRBD2 (5 bases). V lost 3 bases and J 6 bases, leaving 19 bases between the germline ends. The germline V gene encodes CDR1 SGHRS and CDR2 YFSETQ. The CDR3 spans 15 residues. This chain's CDR3 is CASSSTSPSGFEQYF. DNA of the CDR3: TGCGCCAGCAGCTCCACCTCTCCCTCGGGGTTCGAGCAGTACTTC.

This clone was recorded at least ten times. V usage is TRBV5-1 and J usage is TRBJ1-2; TRBD1 is a possible D gene (5 bases). Trimming cost V 0 bases and J 8 bases, with 14 bases left between them. This CDR3 is built from 14 residues. CDR1 and CDR2 (germline): SGHRS, YFSETQ. CDR3 DNA: TGCGCCAGCAGCTTGGAGGCAGGGAAGGGCGGCTACACCTTC. It is translated as CASSLEAGKGGYTF.